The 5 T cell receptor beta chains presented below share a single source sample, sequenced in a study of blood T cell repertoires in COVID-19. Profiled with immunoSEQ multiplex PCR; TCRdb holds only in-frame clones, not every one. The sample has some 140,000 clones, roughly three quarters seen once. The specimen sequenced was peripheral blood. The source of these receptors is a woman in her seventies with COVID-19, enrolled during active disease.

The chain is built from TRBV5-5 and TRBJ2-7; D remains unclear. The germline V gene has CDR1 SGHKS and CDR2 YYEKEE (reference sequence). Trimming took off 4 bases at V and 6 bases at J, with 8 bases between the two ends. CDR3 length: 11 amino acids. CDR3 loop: CASSPHTEQYF. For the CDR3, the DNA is TGTGCCAGCAGCCCCCACACCGAGCAGTACTTC.

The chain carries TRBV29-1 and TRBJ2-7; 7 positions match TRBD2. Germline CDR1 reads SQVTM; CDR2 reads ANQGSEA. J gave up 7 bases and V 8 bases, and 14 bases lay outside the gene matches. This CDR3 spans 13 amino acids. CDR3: CSTRESRTGEQYF. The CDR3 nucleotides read TGCAGCACGCGGGAGTCCCGTACCGGGGAGCAGTACTTC.

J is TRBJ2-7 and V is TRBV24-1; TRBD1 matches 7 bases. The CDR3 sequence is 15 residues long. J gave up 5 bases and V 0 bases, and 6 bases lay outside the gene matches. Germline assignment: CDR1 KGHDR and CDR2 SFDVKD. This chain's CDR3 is CATSDLRTDRDEQYF. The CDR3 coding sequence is TGTGCCACCAGTGATTTGCGGACAGACAGGGACGAGCAGTACTTC.

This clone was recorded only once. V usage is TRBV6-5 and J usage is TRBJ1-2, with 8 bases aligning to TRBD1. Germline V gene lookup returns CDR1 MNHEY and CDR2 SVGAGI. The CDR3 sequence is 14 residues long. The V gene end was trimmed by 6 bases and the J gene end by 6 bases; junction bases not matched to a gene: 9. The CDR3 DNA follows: TGTGCCAGCAGCGTAACGTGGACAGGGAATGGCTACACCTTC. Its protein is CASSVTWTGNGYTF.

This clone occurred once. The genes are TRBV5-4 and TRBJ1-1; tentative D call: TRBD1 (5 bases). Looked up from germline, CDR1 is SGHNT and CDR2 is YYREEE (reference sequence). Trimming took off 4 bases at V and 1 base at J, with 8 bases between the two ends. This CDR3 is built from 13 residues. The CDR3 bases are TGTGCCAGCAGCCCAGGACAGAACACTGAAGCTTTCTTT. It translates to CASSPGQNTEAFF.